This T cell receptor beta chain was sequenced during a study of shared clonotypes between healthy human individuals (dated by TCRdb to about 2020). With regard to the full study: A few men and a couple of women, aged 18 to 49 years, made up the cohort. Per donor, three plates each were used for CD4 naive and CD4 memory, two for CD8 naive, and one for CD8 memory. To estimate repertoire size and how much clonotypes are shared between individuals, the study performed deep sequencing of blood TCR repertoires from 4 to 6 healthy adults. Different laboratories and diverse techniques were used to prepare libraries and sequence TCR repertoires, to increase sequencing depth and limit assay-specific biases. Each donor's leukapheresis produced roughly between about 0.85 and 10 billion PBMCs. Overall study outcomes, separate from this receptor: When several donors were compared, the shared fraction of clonotypes was approximately 5% for naive CD4, about 4% for naive CD8, roughly 2.3% for memory CD4, and 0.4% for memory CD8. Naive subsets generally had larger estimated clonotype richness than memory subsets did. Pairwise subsampling led to the expectation that sequencing depth would affect the degree of clonotype sharing among donors. Because the study included a small number of donors, the genetic and exposure-history diversity represented was limited. Clonotypes shared by all four sorted-subset donors showed higher generation probabilities than non-shared clonotypes. Incomplete sequencing was indicated by rarefaction of sorted-subset datasets, despite the large sequencing depth. Sampling was restricted to blood, and TCR repertoires in tissue are likely to differ from TCR repertoires in blood.

The germline V gene specifies SGDLS as CDR1 and YYNGEE as CDR2. The CDR3 runs 15 residues from the cysteine to the phenylalanine. Only the CDR3 DNA is retained, 45 bases long and in frame from the first base. V sheds 3 bases and J sheds 3 bases, leaving 14 bases between their ends. Donors were healthy HIV-negative adults with no recently reported acute infections or vaccinations. Every donor was a Caucasian adult living in Nashville, Tennessee, USA. CD8 memory samples combined magnetically selected CD45RO+ cells with CCR7-negative CD45RA+ effector memory (TemRA) cells. Blood was collected by leukapheresis, and PBMCs were isolated by Ficoll-Histopaque density gradient centrifugation and then cryopreserved in liquid nitrogen vapor phase. Analytical flow cytometry was used to check the purity and quantity of each magnetically sorted T cell population. Genomic DNA was isolated from each sorted fraction and quantified by UV absorbance on a Nanodrop 2000c.

For this clone: The specificity of this receptor is unknown. Per-nucleotide qualities are absent, and no much larger clonotype sits a single base away.

Using the deep immunoSEQ assay, TCR CDR3 regions were amplified from genomic DNA by multiplex PCR. Extracted genomic DNA from each cell subset was distributed evenly across all wells of several immunoSEQ 96-well plates, and each plate was treated as a replicate. For sorted subsets, approximately 190 ng genomic DNA, equal to 30,000 to 35,000 T cell genomes, was loaded into each replicate PCR. The purified libraries were quantified using a Qubit 3.0 fluorometer, sized with a Bioanalyzer 2100, and then quantified again using the KAPA Library Quantification kit. A separate single-read 150-cycle Illumina NextSeq 550 flow cell was used to sequence each immunoSEQ 96-well plate. In the original analysis: Because only junctional sequences without quality scores were contained in the immunoSEQ output, filtering matching that applied to full-length reads could not be performed. Sequences were annotated with PyIR, a Python wrapper for IgBLAST v1.9, using IMGT germline references to assign V/J genes and CDR3. Reads with weak V/J assignments (E-value above 1e-6), missing CDR3, stop codons, out-of-frame junctions, or ambiguous translated residues were removed. V3J clonotypes were defined as sequences sharing the same inferred V gene, J gene, and CDR3 amino acid sequence. Percentage overlap between repertoires was calculated by dividing the number of shared unique clonotypes by the size of the smaller repertoire. Repertoire richness was assessed with RTK rarefaction, the Chao1 estimator, and Recon v2.1 estimates of unobserved clonotypes. OLGA was used to compute generation probabilities for all TCRbeta clonotypes that the gDNA method yielded from several donors. The immuneACCESS repertoire file appears here via TCRdb, limited to in-frame rearrangements. These files lack a portion of the clones; in checked studies, under half of the deficit traces to unresolved V genes, and the cause of the others is not known. The DNA gave D and trimming, while V, J and clone size come from that table. The sample includes roughly 700,000 clones, with about 90% observed a single time. Of the sample, 30% to 40% falls within the top ten clones.

The TCR sequence derives from a man in his late teens or twenties in good health. Some clones in this sample may be carry-over from other donors' samples. Sample: memory CD8+ T cells from PBMCs. Read against the paper, the sample's cell subset or site label means: CD45RO+ cells pooled with CCR7-negative TemRA cells. The chain is encoded by TRBV9 joined to TRBJ2-3; a weak D assignment points to TRBD2 (6 bases agree). The CDR3 protein is CASSGMTSLTDTQYF. The DNA sequence reads TGTGCCAGCAGCGGGATGACTAGTTTGACAGATACGCAGTATTTT.